These 27 T cell receptor beta chains were sequenced from one sample in a study of chemoradiotherapy in HPV16-positive cancers. Using immunoSEQ multiplex PCR, the repertoire was profiled, and TCRdb retains in-frame clones only, with some absent. This table holds around 19,000 clones, 90% found once. The sequences come from blood, collected from a patient who underwent chemoradiotherapy. The origin of the receptors is a human donor with HPV-associated anogenital cancer.

The gene calls are TRBV7-9 and TRBJ1-1; tentatively, D is TRBD1 (6 bases). The CDR3 sequence is 14 residues long. V lost 7 bases and J 1 base, leaving 13 bases between the germline ends. In germline, CDR1 is SEHNR, CDR2 FQNEAQ (reference sequence). This CDR3 reads CASTPGHENTEAFF. The CDR3 region has the DNA TGTGCCAGCACTCCGGGACATGAGAACACTGAAGCTTTCTTT.

The chain combines TRBV6-4 with TRBJ2-7, with 8 bases lining up with TRBD2. Germline V gene sequence: CDR1 MRHNA, CDR2 SNTAGT. The CDR3 is 12 amino acids. Trimming cost V 2 bases and J 6 bases; bases outside gene matches: 0. CDR3: CASSDRGGEQYV. The CDR3 DNA is TGTGCCAGCAGTGACCGGGGGGGCGAGCAGTACGTC.

The rearrangement links TRBV4-1 to TRBJ2-5; perhaps D is TRBD1 or TRBD2 (6 bases each). Germline V gives CDR1 MGHRA, CDR2 YSYEKL. Trimming left V 1 base short and J 7 bases short, with 25 bases between. This CDR3 contains 18 residues. CDR3 bases: TGCGCCAGCAGCCAAGGGGCTTTTAGGGGGGCCTCCCTTGGGACCCAGTACTTC. Its translation is CASSQGAFRGASLGTQYF.

This chain joins TRBV19 and TRBJ2-2, with 8 positions matching TRBD2. Losses at the gene ends were 11 bases for V and 4 bases for J; bases not matched to a gene: 6. The CDR3 consists of 13 residues. The germline V gene has CDR1 LNHDA and CDR2 SQIVND (reference sequence). For the CDR3, the DNA is TGTGCCGGGGGTCGGGGGGGCACCGGGGAGCTGTTTTTT. Protein product: CAGGRGGTGELFF.

The chain combines TRBV6-5 with TRBJ2-1; 8 bases map to TRBD1. Germline V gives CDR1 MNHEY, CDR2 SVGAGI. Germline trimming cut 4 bases from V and 0 bases from J; bases unmatched to any gene: 2. The CDR3 is 15 amino acids. The DNA for the CDR3 is TGTGCCAGCAGTTCGACAGGGGTCTCCTACAATGAGCAGTTCTTC. This sequence encodes CASSSTGVSYNEQFF.

This chain connects TRBV7-9 to TRBJ2-7; 7 positions match TRBD1. The germline V gene encodes CDR1 SEHNR and CDR2 FQNEAQ (reference sequence). The CDR3 sequence is 14 residues long. Trimming cost V 4 bases and J 5 bases; bases outside gene matches: 8. Written as DNA, the CDR3 is TGTGCCAGCAGCTCCATAACCGACAGGGACGAGCAGTACTTC. Translated, it gives CASSSITDRDEQYF.

The gene calls are TRBV7-2 and TRBJ2-3, with unresolved D. Looked up from germline, CDR1 is SGHTA and CDR2 is FQGNSA. The CDR3 sequence is 13 residues long. The V and J ends lost 1 base and 6 bases respectively, with 8 bases between them. The CDR3, as DNA: TGTGCCAGCAGCTTAGTCTTGTGGGATACGCAGTATTTT. Translating it yields CASSLVLWDTQYF. Combining the CDR3 with reference TRBV7-2 and TRBJ2-3 gives the whole variable domain GAGVSQSPSNKVTEKGKDVELRCDPISGHTALYWYRQSLGQGLEFLIYFQGNSAPDKSGLPSDRFSAERTGGSVSTLTIQRTQQEDSAVYLCASSLVLWDTQYFGPGTRLTVL.

The rearrangement uses TRBV13 and TRBJ1-1, with a possible D match to TRBD1 (5 bases). Looked up from germline, CDR1 is PRHDT and CDR2 is FYEKMQ (reference sequence). The CDR3 is made up of 15 amino acids. V was pared by 5 bases and J by 1 base, with 14 bases between. DNA for the CDR3: TGTGCCAGCAGCCCCATGGGACCGACGAACACTGAAGCTTTCTTT. Its translation: CASSPMGPTNTEAFF.

The rearrangement links TRBV28 to TRBJ1-1; D might be TRBD1 (6 bases). The CDR3 is 16 amino acids. Germline loops: CDR1 MDHEN, CDR2 SYDVKM. Trimming left V 5 bases short and J 5 bases short, with 21 bases between. The CDR3 loop reads CASSTHKQGLRTEAFF. The CDR3 region has the DNA TGTGCCAGCAGTACCCACAAACAGGGTTTACGGACTGAAGCTTTCTTT.

The chain combines TRBV6-5 with TRBJ1-2; unclear D gene. Germline-derived CDR1 and CDR2 are MNHEY and SVGAGI. The ends were cut back, 6 bases at V and 7 bases at J, with 6 bases in the middle. CDR3 length equals 10 residues. The CDR3 loop reads CASRGSGYTF. The CDR3 bases are TGTGCCAGCAGGGGATCTGGCTACACCTTC.

The DNA of the CDR3 is TGTGCCAGTAGTATGGGGACAGGGGGAGAAAAACTGTTTTTT. Amino acids: CASSMGTGGEKLFF. This chain links TRBV19 with TRBJ1-4; 11 nucleotides agree with TRBD1. Germline V gives CDR1 LNHDA, CDR2 SQIVND (reference sequence). Trimming removed 3 bases from V and 8 bases from J; junction bases left unmatched: 2. This CDR3 has 14 amino acids.

V gene TRBV9 combines with J gene TRBJ2-1, with D hard to call. This CDR3 region has 16 residues. V was shortened by 4 bases and J by 4 bases, with 18 bases between the two germline ends. CDR1 is SGDLS, CDR2 YYNGEE, per germline. Written as DNA, the CDR3 is TGTGCCAGCAGCTCGCACCGGGCGCCAAGTTACAATGAGCAGTTCTTC. This translates into CASSSHRAPSYNEQFF.

This clone occurred a few times. The chain is built from TRBV7-7 and TRBJ2-2, with 9 bases aligning to TRBD2. The V and J ends lost 7 bases and 5 bases, in that order; junction bases with no gene match: 5. This CDR3 has 14 amino acids. Germline V lookup: CDR1 SSHAT, CDR2 FNYEAQ (reference sequence). Here the CDR3 DNA reads TGTGCCAGCACGCGGGGGGGCCTTACCGGGGAGCTGTTTTTT. Its protein is CASTRGGLTGELFF.

The chain recombines TRBV30 with TRBJ1-2; the match to TRBD1 covers 7 bases. V shed 2 bases, J shed 5 bases, and the junction held 14 bases outside the gene matches. The CDR3 has 16 amino acids. Per the germline V gene, CDR1 is GTSNPN and CDR2 is SVGIG (reference sequence). The CDR3 is CAWSSSGTVGSYGYTF. The CDR3 DNA sequence: TGTGCCTGGAGTTCTTCCGGGACAGTAGGATCTTATGGCTACACCTTC.

The chain combines TRBV13 with TRBJ1-1, with TRBD1 as a possible D gene (6 bases). The CDR3 sequence is 14 residues long. Trimming took 0 bases from V and 3 from J, leaving 8 bases between them. CDR1 and CDR2 (germline): PRHDT, FYEKMQ (reference sequence). CDR3 nucleotide sequence: TGTGCCAGCAGCTTAGGCACAGGGTACACTGAAGCTTTCTTT. Its translation: CASSLGTGYTEAFF. The full variable domain, in which reference TRBV13 and TRBJ1-1 provide the parts outside the CDR3, is AAGVIQSPRHLIKEKRETATLKCYPIPRHDTVYWYQQGPGQDPQFLISFYEKMQSDKGSIPDRFSAQQFSDYHSELNMSSLELGDSALYFCASSLGTGYTEAFFGQGTRLTVV.

The rearrangement uses TRBV29-1 and TRBJ2-3; 7 bases map to TRBD1. The CDR3 is made up of 17 amino acids. Germline-derived CDR1 and CDR2 are SQVTM and ANQGSEA. Trimming removed 2 bases from V and 2 bases from J; junction bases left unmatched: 13. CDR3 nucleotides: TGCAGCGTTGAACAAACCCGACAGGGAAGTTTCACAGATACGCAGTATTTT. It codes for CSVEQTRQGSFTDTQYF.

This chain connects TRBV5-1 to TRBJ2-1; D is undetermined. The germline V and J ends were trimmed by 1 base and 1 base, with 6 bases remaining between them. Germline loops: CDR1 SGHRS, CDR2 YFSETQ. The length of the CDR3 is 14 residues. CDR3 DNA: TGCGCCAGCAGCTTGAAGGGTTCCTACAATGAGCAGTTCTTC. Protein: CASSLKGSYNEQFF.

The chain is built from TRBV29-1 and TRBJ1-1; no firm D call. V was clipped by 4 bases and J by 8 bases, with 8 bases between them. The CDR3 is made up of 10 amino acids. In germline, CDR1 is SQVTM, CDR2 ANQGSEA. CDR3 in amino acids: CSVAYTEAFF. As DNA, the CDR3 is TGCAGCGTTGCCTATACGGAAGCTTTCTTT.

This chain connects TRBV30 to TRBJ2-7; 13 positions agree with TRBD2. The V gene's germline CDR1 is GTSNPN and CDR2 SVGIG (reference sequence). The CDR3 loop spans 12 amino acids. CDR3 DNA: TGTGCCTGGGGTCGACTAGCGGGAGGTGTGGAGGTC. Protein: CAWGRLAGGVEV.

The V and J genes are TRBV28 and TRBJ1-2; TRBD1 aligns across 7 bases. Per the germline V gene, CDR1 is MDHEN and CDR2 is SYDVKM. J lost 1 base, V lost 6 bases, and 5 bases had no gene match. This CDR3 contains 14 residues. The CDR3 DNA follows: TGTGCCAGCAGACAACAGGGGATTAACTATGGCTACACCTTC. It yields the protein CASRQQGINYGYTF.

The chain links TRBV19 to TRBJ1-2; D is undetermined. From germline, CDR1 is LNHDA and CDR2 SQIVND (reference sequence). The ends were cut back, 7 bases at V and 4 bases at J, with 16 bases in the middle. This CDR3 contains 14 residues. This chain's CDR3 is CASNDRALLYGYTF. CDR3 DNA sequence: TGTGCCAGTAACGACCGGGCCTTGCTCTATGGCTACACCTTC.

This clone was detected a few times. The DNA of the CDR3 is TGTGCCAGCAGCGGCTGGGCAGGGCACGAGCAGTACGTC. Translation gives CASSGWAGHEQYV. The chain couples TRBV2 to TRBJ2-7; maybe TRBD1 (5 bases). Looked up from germline, CDR1 is SNHLY and CDR2 is FYNNEI. CDR3 length: 13 residues. The germline V and J ends were trimmed by 6 bases and 5 bases, with 14 bases remaining between them.

This clone appeared a single time. The chain is built from TRBV9 and TRBJ1-2, with 7 bases matching TRBD1. Germline values: CDR1 SGDLS, CDR2 YYNGEE. Losses at the gene ends were 4 bases for V and 4 bases for J; bases not matched to a gene: 7. This CDR3 is 14 amino acids long. The CDR3 DNA reads TGTGCCAGCAGCATAGATGGGACAGCCTATGGCTACACCTTC. This gives the protein CASSIDGTAYGYTF.

The genes are TRBV5-1 and TRBJ1-5; maybe TRBD1 (5 bases). The CDR3 consists of 15 residues. Trimming took off 2 bases at V and 3 bases at J, with 12 bases between the two ends. Germline-derived CDR1 and CDR2 are SGHRS and YFSETQ. In DNA form, the CDR3 reads TGCGCCAGCAGCTTTGACAGCGGATACAATCAGCCCCAGCATTTT. Translated: CASSFDSGYNQPQHF.

This clone was counted only a few times. V is TRBV25-1 and J is TRBJ2-7; either TRBD1 or TRBD2 may supply D (5 bases each). V was shortened by 6 bases and J by 6 bases, with 9 bases between the two germline ends. The CDR3 contains 11 residues. Germline loops: CDR1 MGHDK, CDR2 SYGVNS. CDR3 sequence: CASRGVSEQYF. The DNA of the CDR3 is TGTGCCAGCAGGGGGGTCAGCGAGCAGTACTTC.

This clone was detected only once. This sequence joins TRBV5-5 and TRBJ2-5; TRBD1 aligns across 11 bases. The CDR3 extends over 16 amino acids. Germline V gives CDR1 SGHKS, CDR2 YYEKEE (reference sequence). Trimming cost V 3 bases and J 2 bases; bases outside gene matches: 6. This chain's CDR3 is CASSSGTGGQQETQYF. CDR3 nucleotides: TGTGCCAGCAGCTCGGGGACAGGGGGACAGCAAGAGACCCAGTACTTC.

The chain couples TRBV11-2 to TRBJ1-4; D call uncertain. Trimming shortened V by 0 bases and J by 8 bases, and 13 bases separated the two germline ends. From germline, CDR1 is SGHAT and CDR2 FQNNGV. The CDR3 runs 15 residues. The CDR3 bases are TGTGCCAGCAGCTTAGAGTGGGCCCTGGGAGAAAAACTGTTTTTT. Translation: CASSLEWALGEKLFF.